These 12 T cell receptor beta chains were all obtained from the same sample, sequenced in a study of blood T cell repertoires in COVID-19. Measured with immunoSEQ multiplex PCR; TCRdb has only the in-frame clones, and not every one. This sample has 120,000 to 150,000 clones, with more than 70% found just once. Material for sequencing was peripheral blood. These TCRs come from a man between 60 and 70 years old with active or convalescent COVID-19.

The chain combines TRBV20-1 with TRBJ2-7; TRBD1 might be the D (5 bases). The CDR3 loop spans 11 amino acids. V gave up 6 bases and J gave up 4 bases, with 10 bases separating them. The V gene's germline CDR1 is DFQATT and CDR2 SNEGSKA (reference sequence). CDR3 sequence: CSAQDRYEQYF. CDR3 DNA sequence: TGCAGTGCCCAAGACAGATACGAGCAGTACTTC.

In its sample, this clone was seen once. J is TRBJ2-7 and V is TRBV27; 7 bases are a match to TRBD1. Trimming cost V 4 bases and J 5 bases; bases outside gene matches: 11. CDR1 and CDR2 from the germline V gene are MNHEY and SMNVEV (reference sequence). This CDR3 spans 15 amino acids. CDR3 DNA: TGTGCCAGCAGTTACCGGGGACAGAACCCTCACGAGCAGTACTTC. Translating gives CASSYRGQNPHEQYF.

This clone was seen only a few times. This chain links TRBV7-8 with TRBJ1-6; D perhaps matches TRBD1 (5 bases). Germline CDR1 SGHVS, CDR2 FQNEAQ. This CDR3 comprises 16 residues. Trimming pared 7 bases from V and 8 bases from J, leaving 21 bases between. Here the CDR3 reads CASTARQPPFDSPLHF. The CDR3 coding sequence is TGTGCCAGCACGGCGCGACAGCCCCCTTTTGATTCACCCCTCCACTTT.

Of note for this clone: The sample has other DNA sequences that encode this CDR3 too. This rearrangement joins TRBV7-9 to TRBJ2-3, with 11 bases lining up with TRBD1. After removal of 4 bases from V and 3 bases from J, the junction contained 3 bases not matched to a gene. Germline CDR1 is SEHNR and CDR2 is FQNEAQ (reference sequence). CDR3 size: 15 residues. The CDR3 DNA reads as TGTGCCAGCAGCTCCGGGACAGGGGGGACAGATACGCAGTATTTT. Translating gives CASSSGTGGTDTQYF.

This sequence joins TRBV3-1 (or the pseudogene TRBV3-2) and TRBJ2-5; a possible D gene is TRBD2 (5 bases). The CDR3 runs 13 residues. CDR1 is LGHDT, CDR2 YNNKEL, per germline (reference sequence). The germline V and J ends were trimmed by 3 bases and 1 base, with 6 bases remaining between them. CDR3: CASSHSAQETQYF. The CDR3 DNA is TGTGCCAGCAGCCATAGCGCCCAAGAGACCCAGTACTTC.

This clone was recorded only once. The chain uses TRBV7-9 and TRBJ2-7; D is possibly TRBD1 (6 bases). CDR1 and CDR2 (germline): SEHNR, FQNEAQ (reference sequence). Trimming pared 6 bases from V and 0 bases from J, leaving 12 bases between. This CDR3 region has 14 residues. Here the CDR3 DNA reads TGTGCCAGCAGTACAGGGTTCATCTCCTACGAGCAGTACTTC. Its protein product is CASSTGFISYEQYF.

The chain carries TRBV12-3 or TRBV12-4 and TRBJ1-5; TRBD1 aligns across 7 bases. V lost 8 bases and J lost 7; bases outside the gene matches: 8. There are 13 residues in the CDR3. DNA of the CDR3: TGTGCCAGCCAACAGGGGAATGGACAGCCCCAGCATTTT. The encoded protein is CASQQGNGQPQHF.

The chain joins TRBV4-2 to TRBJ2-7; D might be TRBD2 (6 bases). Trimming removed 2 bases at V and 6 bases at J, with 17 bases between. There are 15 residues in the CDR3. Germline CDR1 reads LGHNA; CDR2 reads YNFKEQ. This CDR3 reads CASSQPTSPPSEQYF. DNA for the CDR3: TGTGCCAGCAGCCAACCGACTAGTCCTCCTAGCGAGCAGTACTTC.

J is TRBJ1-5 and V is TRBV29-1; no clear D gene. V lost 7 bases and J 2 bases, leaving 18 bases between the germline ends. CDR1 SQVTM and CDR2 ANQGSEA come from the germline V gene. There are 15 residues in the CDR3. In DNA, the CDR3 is TGCAGCGCCTCCTCGGCGGGCGCTGGCAATCAGCCCCAGCATTTT. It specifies CSASSAGAGNQPQHF.

CDR3 in amino acids: CASTRQGGGHNEQFF. As DNA, the CDR3 is TGTGCCAGCACCCGACAGGGGGGCGGCCACAATGAGCAGTTCTTC. The rearrangement uses TRBV27 and TRBJ2-1; TRBD1 aligns across 9 bases. Per the germline V gene, CDR1 is MNHEY and CDR2 is SMNVEV (reference sequence). The CDR3 consists of 15 residues. V shed 7 bases, J shed 5 bases, and the junction held 9 bases outside the gene matches.

The CDR3 sequence: CASRLAATDTQYF. As DNA, the CDR3 is TGTGCCAGTAGACTAGCGGCCACAGATACGCAGTATTTT. The rearrangement links TRBV19 to TRBJ2-3, with 8 bases fitting TRBD2. The CDR3 has 13 residues. From germline, CDR1 is LNHDA and CDR2 SQIVND (reference sequence). V trimming: 6 bases; J trimming: 2 bases; junction bases outside the gene matches: 1. The full variable domain, completed using reference TRBV19 and TRBJ2-3, is DGGITQSPKYLFRKEGQNVTLSCEQNLNHDAMYWYRQDPGQGLRLIYYSQIVNDFQKGDIAEGYSVSREKKESFPLTVTSAQKNPTAFYLCASRLAATDTQYFGPGTRLTVL.

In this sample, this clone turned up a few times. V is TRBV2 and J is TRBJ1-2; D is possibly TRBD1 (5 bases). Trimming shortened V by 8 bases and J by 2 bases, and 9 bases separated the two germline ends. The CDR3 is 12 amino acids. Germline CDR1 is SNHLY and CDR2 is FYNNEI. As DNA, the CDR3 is TGTGCCAGCTTCGGGGGGAACTATGGCTACACCTTC. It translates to CASFGGNYGYTF.